The clone carrying this T cell receptor beta chain was detected once. No antigen is known for it. The germline CDR1 and CDR2 sequences are LGHNA and YSLEER. J gave up 4 bases and V 0 bases, and 6 bases lay outside the gene matches. There are 16 residues in the CDR3. Treatment reported: roughly 11-day PBMC culture with coronavirus spike peptide pools or control peptides (ViraFEST assay). The entry originates in a study of vaccination and CD4 T cells after COVID-19. The Oncomine TCR Beta short-read assay sequenced DNA from cultured CD4+ T cells. TCRdb re-called the PCR reads with MiXCR, one entry per CDR3 protein. The sample lists approximately 15,000 distinct CDR3 sequences, about 50% occurring once.

This chain uses TRBV4-3 with TRBJ1-3, with 7 bases identical to TRBD1. This sequence originates from a human donor who had recovered from COVID-19. The sample comprised CD4+ T cells from blood, cultured in vitro. CDR3 DNA: TGCGCCAGCAGCCAAGAAACAGGGGCGGGGGGAAACACCATATATTTT. Protein product: CASSQETGAGGNTIYF.